This T cell receptor beta chain was found in a study of cytomegalovirus exposure and HLA in healthy donors. Primers included in the PCR were 60 Vbeta and 13 Jbeta primers. Repertoires were generated with immunoSEQ multiplex PCR, while TCRdb's copy carries only in-frame clones and drops some. Of about 160,000 clones listed, about 81% are singletons. CDR3 length: 16 residues. Trimming took off 5 bases at V and 1 base at J, with 17 bases between the two ends. Looked up from germline, CDR1 is MNHEY and CDR2 is SMNVEV (reference sequence). Whole-study results and caveats: The likely explanation for a cluster of highly shared sequence variants was sequencing artifact. 150 to 200 TCR beta chains were listed as cytomegalovirus-associated. Most TCR sequences were uncommon, yet certain public TCRs appeared in many donors.

Comments on this clone: Its antigen is unidentified.

The sequence was obtained from a woman aged 45 to 65 in good health and CMV-seropositive. This chain connects TRBV27 to TRBJ1-2; D is ambiguous. Specimen: PBMCs. CDR3 sequence: CASSPSAGGINYGYTF. The CDR3 DNA follows: TGTGCCAGCAGTCCCTCAGCGGGTGGGATTAACTATGGCTACACCTTC.